The next 6 T cell receptor beta chains were all read from a single sample in a study of blood T cell repertoires in COVID-19. Here immunoSEQ multiplex PCR was the method, and the copy in TCRdb shows in-frame clones only, minus some. Here the sample spans 150,000 to 200,000 clones, around 87% being singletons. The source material was peripheral blood. All receptors come from a woman between 65 and 79 years old with COVID-19, enrolled during active disease.

This sequence joins TRBV6-1 and TRBJ2-1; TRBD2 is a possible D gene (6 bases). The CDR3 has 16 amino acids. Germline CDR1 MNHNS, CDR2 SASEGT. The germline V and J ends were trimmed by 4 bases and 5 bases, with 18 bases remaining between them. The CDR3 region is CASSVLGGRVDNEQFF. The DNA for the CDR3 is TGTGCCAGCAGTGTATTGGGGGGAAGGGTTGACAATGAGCAGTTCTTC.

The CDR3 loop reads CASSLLGQTYGYTF. CDR3 coding DNA: TGTGCCAGCAGTTTATTGGGACAGACATATGGCTACACCTTC. This chain links TRBV28 with TRBJ1-2; 7 positions match TRBD1. The CDR3 totals 14 residues. Germline loops: CDR1 MDHEN, CDR2 SYDVKM. The ends lost 1 base at V and 5 bases at J; junction bases unmatched: 4.

The chain links TRBV19 to TRBJ2-1, with 10 bases identical to TRBD1. This CDR3 has 13 amino acids. Germline-derived CDR1 and CDR2 are LNHDA and SQIVND (reference sequence). The V and J ends lost 7 bases and 6 bases, in that order; junction bases with no gene match: 3. CDR3 residues: CASIRTGGNEQFF. CDR3 in DNA: TGTGCCAGTATCCGGACAGGGGGCAATGAGCAGTTCTTC.

The gene calls are TRBV2 and TRBJ2-1; 12 positions agree with TRBD2. Germline V gene data show CDR1 as SNHLY and CDR2 as FYNNEI. This CDR3 comprises 17 residues. J lost 4 bases, V lost 1 base, and 5 bases had no gene match. The CDR3 reads CASSEGGGTSGYNEQFF. The CDR3 bases are TGTGCCAGCAGTGAAGGGGGAGGGACTAGCGGGTACAATGAGCAGTTCTTC.

CDR3 amino acids: CASSYSDRAGNTIYF. The DNA for the CDR3 is TGTGCCAGCAGTTACTCGGACAGGGCTGGAAACACCATATATTTT. The chain carries TRBV6-5 and TRBJ1-3, with 8 bases identical to TRBD1. The germline V gene has CDR1 MNHEY and CDR2 SVGAGI. The length of the CDR3 is 15 residues. V was clipped by 0 bases and J by 2 bases; unmatched bases: 0.

This chain connects TRBV6-5 to TRBJ2-7; 7 bases are shared with TRBD1. Germline V gene lookup returns CDR1 MNHEY and CDR2 SVGAGI. This CDR3 region has 14 residues. Losses at the gene ends were 2 bases for V and 0 bases for J; bases not matched to a gene: 1. Written as DNA, the CDR3 is TGTGCCAGCAGTTACCGGGACAGCTCCTACGAGCAGTACTTC. Its protein product is CASSYRDSSYEQYF.